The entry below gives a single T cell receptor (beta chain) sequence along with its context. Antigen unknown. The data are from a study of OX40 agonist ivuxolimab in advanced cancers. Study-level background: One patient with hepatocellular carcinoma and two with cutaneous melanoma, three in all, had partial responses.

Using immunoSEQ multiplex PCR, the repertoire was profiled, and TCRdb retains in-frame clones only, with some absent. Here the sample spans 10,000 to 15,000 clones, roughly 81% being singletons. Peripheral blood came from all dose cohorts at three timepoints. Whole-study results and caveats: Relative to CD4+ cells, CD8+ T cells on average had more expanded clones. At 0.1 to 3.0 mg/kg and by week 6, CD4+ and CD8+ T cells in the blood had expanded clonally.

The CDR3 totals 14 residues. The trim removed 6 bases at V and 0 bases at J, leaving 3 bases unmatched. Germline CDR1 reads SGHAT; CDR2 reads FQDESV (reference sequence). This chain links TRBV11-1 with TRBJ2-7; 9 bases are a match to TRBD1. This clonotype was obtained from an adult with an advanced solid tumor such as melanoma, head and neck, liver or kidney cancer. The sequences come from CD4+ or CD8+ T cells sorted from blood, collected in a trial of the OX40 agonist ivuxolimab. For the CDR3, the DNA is TGTGCCAGCAGAGGACAGGGGAGCTCCTACGAGCAGTACTTC. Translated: CASRGQGSSYEQYF.